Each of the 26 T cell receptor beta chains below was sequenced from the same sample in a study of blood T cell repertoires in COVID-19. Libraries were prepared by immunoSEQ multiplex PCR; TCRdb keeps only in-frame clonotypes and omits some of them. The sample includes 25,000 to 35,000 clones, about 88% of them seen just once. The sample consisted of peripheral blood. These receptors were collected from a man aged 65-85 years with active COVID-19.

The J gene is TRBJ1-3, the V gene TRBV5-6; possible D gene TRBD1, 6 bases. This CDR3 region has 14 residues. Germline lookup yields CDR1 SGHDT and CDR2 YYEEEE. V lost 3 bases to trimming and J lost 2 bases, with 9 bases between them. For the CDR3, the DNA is TGTGCCAGCAGCTCGGACAGCGCTGGAAACACCATATATTTT. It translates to CASSSDSAGNTIYF.

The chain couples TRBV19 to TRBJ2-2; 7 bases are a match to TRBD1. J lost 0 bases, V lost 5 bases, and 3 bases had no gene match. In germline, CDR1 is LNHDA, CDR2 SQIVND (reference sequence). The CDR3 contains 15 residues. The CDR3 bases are TGTGCCAGTAGTTGGACAGGCGCGAACACCGGGGAGCTGTTTTTT. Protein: CASSWTGANTGELFF.

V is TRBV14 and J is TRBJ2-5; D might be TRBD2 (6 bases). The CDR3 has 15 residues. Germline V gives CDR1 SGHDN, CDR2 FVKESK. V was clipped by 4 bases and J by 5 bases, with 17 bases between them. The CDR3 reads CASSRRGQGTETQYF. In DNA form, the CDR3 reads TGTGCCAGCAGCCGGAGGGGCCAAGGGACGGAGACCCAGTACTTC.

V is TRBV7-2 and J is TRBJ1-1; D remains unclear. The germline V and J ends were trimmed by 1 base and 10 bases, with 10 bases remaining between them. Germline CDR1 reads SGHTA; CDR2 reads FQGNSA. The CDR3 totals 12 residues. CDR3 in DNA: TGTGCCAGCAGCTTAGGCGGTCCGGTAGCTTTCTTT. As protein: CASSLGGPVAFF.

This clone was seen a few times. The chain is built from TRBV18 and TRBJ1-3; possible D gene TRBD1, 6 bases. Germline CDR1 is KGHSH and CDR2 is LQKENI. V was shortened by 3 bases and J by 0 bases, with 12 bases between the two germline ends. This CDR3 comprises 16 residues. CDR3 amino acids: CASSPSLQGSGNTIYF. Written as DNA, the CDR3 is TGTGCCAGCTCACCCTCGTTACAGGGCTCTGGAAACACCATATATTTT.

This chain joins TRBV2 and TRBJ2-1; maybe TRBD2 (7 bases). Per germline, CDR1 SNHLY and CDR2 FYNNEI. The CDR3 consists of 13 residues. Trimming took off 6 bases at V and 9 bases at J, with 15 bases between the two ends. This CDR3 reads CASRREGGGEQFF. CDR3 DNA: TGTGCCAGCAGGAGGGAGGGGGGCGGTGAGCAGTTCTTC.

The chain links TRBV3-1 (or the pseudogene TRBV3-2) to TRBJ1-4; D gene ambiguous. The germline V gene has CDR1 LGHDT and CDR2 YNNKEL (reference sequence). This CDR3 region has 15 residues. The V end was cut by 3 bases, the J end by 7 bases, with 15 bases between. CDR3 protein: CASSQTMVGGEKLFF. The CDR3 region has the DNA TGTGCCAGCAGCCAGACCATGGTCGGAGGTGAAAAACTGTTTTTT.

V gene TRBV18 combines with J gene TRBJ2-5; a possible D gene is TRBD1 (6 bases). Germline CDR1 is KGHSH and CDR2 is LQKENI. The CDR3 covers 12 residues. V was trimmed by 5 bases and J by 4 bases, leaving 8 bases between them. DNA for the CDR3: TGTGCCAGCTCAGGACAGCGAGAGACCCAGTACTTC. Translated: CASSGQRETQYF. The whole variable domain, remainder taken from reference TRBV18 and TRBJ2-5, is NAGVMQNPRHLVRRRGQEARLRCSPMKGHSHVYWYRQLPEEGLKFMVYLQKENIIDESGMPKERFSAEFPKEGPSILRIQQVVRGDSAAYFCASSGQRETQYFGPGTRLLVL.

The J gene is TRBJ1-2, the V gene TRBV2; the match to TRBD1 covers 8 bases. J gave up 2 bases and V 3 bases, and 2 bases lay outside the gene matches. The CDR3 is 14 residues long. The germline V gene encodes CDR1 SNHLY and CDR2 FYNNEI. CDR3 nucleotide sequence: TGTGCCAGCAGTGACGCAGGGGGCAACTATGGCTACACCTTC. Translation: CASSDAGGNYGYTF.

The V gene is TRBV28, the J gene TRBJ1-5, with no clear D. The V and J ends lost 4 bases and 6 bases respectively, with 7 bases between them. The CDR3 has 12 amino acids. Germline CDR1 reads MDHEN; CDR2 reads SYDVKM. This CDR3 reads CASSSSFQPQHF. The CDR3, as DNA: TGTGCCAGCAGTTCGAGTTTTCAGCCCCAGCATTTT.

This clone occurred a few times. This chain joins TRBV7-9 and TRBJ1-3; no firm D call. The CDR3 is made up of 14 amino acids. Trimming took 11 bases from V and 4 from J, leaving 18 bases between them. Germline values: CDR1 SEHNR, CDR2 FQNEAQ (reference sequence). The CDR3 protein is CAHTRSRGGNTIYF. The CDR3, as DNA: TGTGCCCACACCCGATCTCGAGGGGGAAACACCATATATTTT. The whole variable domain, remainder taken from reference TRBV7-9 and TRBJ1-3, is DTGVSQNPRHKITKRGQNVTFRCDPISEHNRLYWYRQTLGQGPEFLTYFQNEAQLEKSRLLSDRFSAERPKGSFSTLEIQRTEQGDSAMYLCAHTRSRGGNTIYFGEGSWLTVV.

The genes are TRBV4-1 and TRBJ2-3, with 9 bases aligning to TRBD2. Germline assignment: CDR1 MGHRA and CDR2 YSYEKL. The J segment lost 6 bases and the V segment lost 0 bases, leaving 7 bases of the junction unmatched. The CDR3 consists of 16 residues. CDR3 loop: CASSQDPAGGLDTQYF. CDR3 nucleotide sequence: TGCGCCAGCAGCCAAGATCCAGCGGGGGGCCTGGATACGCAGTATTTT.

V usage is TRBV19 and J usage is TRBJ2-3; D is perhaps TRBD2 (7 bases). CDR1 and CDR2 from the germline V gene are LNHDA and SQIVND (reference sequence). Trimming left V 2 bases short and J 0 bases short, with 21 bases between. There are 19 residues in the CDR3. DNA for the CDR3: TGTGCCAGTAGTATACGCCGTTTTGGGGGGGCGGTCAGCACAGATACGCAGTATTTT. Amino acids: CASSIRRFGGAVSTDTQYF.

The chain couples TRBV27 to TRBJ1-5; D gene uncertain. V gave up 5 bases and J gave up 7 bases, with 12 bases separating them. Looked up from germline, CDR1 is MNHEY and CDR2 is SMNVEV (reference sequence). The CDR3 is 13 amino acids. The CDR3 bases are TGTGCCAGCAGTACCCGACAACACCAGCCCCAGCATTTT. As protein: CASSTRQHQPQHF.

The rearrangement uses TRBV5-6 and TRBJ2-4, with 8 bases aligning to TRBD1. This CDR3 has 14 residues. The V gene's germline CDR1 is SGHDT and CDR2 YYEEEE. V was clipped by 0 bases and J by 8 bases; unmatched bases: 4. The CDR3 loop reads CASSLGQGMDIQYF. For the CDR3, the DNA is TGTGCCAGCAGCTTGGGACAGGGGATGGACATTCAGTACTTC.

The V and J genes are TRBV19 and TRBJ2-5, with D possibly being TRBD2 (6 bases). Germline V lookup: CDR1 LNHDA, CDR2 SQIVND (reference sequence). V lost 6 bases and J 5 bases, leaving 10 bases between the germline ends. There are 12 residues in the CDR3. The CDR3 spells CASRLAGETQYF. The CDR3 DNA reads TGTGCCAGTAGACTAGCAGGGGAGACCCAGTACTTC.

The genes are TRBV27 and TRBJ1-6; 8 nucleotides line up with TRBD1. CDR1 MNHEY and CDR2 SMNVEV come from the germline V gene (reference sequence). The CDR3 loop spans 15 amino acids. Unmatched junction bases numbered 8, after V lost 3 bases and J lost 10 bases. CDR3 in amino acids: CASSFWTGNFSPLHF. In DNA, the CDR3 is TGTGCCAGCAGTTTCTGGACAGGGAATTTCTCACCCCTCCACTTT.

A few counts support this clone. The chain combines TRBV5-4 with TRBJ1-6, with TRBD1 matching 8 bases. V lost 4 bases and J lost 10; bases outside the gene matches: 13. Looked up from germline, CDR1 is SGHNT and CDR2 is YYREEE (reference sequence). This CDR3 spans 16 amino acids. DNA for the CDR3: TGTGCCAGCAGCGGCGGACAGGGTCTAATGAGGTCACCCCTCCACTTT. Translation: CASSGGQGLMRSPLHF.

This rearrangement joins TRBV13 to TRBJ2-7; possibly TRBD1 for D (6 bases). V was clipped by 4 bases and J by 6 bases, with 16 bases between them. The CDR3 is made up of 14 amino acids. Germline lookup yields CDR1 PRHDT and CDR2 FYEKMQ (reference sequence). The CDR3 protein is CASSSTTGIREQYF. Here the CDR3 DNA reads TGTGCCAGCAGCTCGACTACAGGGATTCGCGAGCAGTACTTC.

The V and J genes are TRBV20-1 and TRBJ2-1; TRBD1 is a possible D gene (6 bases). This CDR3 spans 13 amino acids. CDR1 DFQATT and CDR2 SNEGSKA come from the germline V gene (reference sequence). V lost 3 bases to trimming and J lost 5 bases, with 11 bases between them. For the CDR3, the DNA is TGCAGTGCTAGTCCAGGGGCGCACAATGAGCAGTTCTTC. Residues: CSASPGAHNEQFF.

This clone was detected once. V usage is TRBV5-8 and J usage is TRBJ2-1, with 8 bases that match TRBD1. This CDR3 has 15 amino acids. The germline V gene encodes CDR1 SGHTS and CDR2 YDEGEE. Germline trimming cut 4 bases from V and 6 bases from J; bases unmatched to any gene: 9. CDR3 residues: CASSPVGQGGNEQFF. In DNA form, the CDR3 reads TGTGCCAGCAGCCCGGTTGGACAGGGTGGCAATGAGCAGTTCTTC.

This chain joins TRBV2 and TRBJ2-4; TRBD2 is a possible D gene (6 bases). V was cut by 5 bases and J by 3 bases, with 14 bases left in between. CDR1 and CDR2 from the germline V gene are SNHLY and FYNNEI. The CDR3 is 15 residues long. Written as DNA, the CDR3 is TGTGCCAGCAGTAAGGAGGGTGGTGGCAAAAACATTCAGTACTTC. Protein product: CASSKEGGGKNIQYF.

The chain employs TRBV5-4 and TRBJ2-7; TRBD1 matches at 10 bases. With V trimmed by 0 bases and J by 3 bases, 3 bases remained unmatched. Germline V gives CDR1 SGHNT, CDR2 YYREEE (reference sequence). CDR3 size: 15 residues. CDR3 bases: TGTGCCAGCAGCTTGGGGGGACAGGGGCGCTACGAGCAGTACTTC. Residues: CASSLGGQGRYEQYF.

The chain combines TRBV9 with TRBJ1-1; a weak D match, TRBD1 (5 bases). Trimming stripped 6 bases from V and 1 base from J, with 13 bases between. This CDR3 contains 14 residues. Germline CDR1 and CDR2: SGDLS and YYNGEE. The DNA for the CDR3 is TGTGCCAGCACCCAGGGTCACGGGAACACTGAAGCTTTCTTT. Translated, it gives CASTQGHGNTEAFF.

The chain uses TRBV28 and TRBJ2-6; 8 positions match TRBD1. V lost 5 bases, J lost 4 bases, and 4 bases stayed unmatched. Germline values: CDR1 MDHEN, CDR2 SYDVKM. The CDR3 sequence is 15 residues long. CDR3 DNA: TGTGCCAGCAGTCTGACAGGGGCCGGGGCCAACGTCCTGACTTTC. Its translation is CASSLTGAGANVLTF. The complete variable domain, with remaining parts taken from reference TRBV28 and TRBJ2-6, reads DVKVTQSSRYLVKRTGEKVFLECVQDMDHENMFWYRQDPGLGLRLIYFSYDVKMKEKGDIPEGYSVSREKKERFSLILESASTNQTSMYLCASSLTGAGANVLTFGAGSRLTVL.

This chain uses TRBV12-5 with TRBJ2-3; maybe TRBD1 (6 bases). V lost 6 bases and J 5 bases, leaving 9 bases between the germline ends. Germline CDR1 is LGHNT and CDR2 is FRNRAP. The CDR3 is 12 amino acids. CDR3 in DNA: TGTGCTAGTGGAACAGGGAAAGATACGCAGTATTTT. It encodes CASGTGKDTQYF.